Detailed here is one TCR beta chain. The data originate from a study of T cell changes during pregnancy in multiple sclerosis. This CDR3 contains 17 residues. Germline CDR1 is MDHEN and CDR2 is SYDVKM. V was pared by 4 bases and J by 0 bases, with 8 bases of the junction left unmatched. The table came from immunoSEQ multiplex PCR; TCRdb's copy has only in-frame clones and leaves some out. The data show about 50,000 clones, with 90% to 95% seen just once and almost 4.5% held by the top ten. The input for sequencing was CD8+ T cells from peripheral blood mononuclear cells, taken in the first trimester of pregnancy. The sequence was obtained from a female donor with multiple sclerosis, enrolled in a pregnancy study. The chain uses TRBV28 and TRBJ2-1, with TRBD2 identical over 8 bases. The CDR3 here is CASSSSVAGRSYNEQFF. The CDR3, as DNA: TGTGCCAGCAGTTCCTCTGTAGCGGGGCGCTCCTACAATGAGCAGTTCTTC.